This entry lists 3 T cell receptor beta chains sequenced from one sample in a study of cytomegalovirus exposure and HLA in healthy donors. The assay was immunoSEQ multiplex PCR, and TCRdb's table has in-frame clones only and misses some. Found here are a few hundred thousand clones, 80% to 95% of them singletons; the top ten hold 3.1%. Input material: PBMCs. These receptors came from a woman aged 25 to 39 in good health and CMV-seronegative.

The chain is built from TRBV7-9 and TRBJ2-2; D gene unclear. Germline V CDR1 and CDR2: SEHNR, FQNEAQ (reference sequence). V shed 0 bases and J shed 7 bases, with 6 bases lying between them. The CDR3 is 13 amino acids. The CDR3 bases are TGTGCCAGCAGCTTAGCTCCGAGCGGGGAGCTGTTTTTT. Translation gives CASSLAPSGELFF.

This chain joins TRBV19 and TRBJ2-7, with 7 nucleotides matching TRBD2. This CDR3 contains 14 residues. Germline V gene data show CDR1 as LNHDA and CDR2 as SQIVND (reference sequence). The J segment lost 6 bases and the V segment lost 5 bases, leaving 10 bases of the junction unmatched. In DNA form, the CDR3 reads TGTGCCAGTAGTGATAGGGGAGGGCCGGGCGAGCAGTACTTC. It codes for CASSDRGGPGEQYF.

The chain links TRBV6-4 to TRBJ2-3; TRBD1 matches at 9 bases. Germline-derived CDR1 and CDR2 are MRHNA and SNTAGT. The CDR3 loop spans 15 amino acids. V gave up 6 bases and J gave up 6 bases; unmatched junction bases: 10. The CDR3, as DNA: TGTGCCAGCAGCGGAACCGGGACAGGGTCGGATACGCAGTATTTT. Encoded protein: CASSGTGTGSDTQYF.